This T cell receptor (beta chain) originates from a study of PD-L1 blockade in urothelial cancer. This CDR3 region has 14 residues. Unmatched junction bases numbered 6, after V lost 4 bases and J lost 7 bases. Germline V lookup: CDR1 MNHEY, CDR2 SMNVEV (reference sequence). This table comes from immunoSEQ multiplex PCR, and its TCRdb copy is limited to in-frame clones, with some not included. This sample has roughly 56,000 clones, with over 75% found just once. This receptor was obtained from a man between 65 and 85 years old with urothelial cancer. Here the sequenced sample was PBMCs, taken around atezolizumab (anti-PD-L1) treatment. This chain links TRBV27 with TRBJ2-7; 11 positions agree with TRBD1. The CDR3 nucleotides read TGTGCCAGCAGTTCAGGACAGGGGGCCAGGGAGCAGTACTTC. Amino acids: CASSSGQGAREQYF.